These T cell receptor beta chains were read from a single sample in a study of control samples from healthy donors and cancer patients. TCRdb's table, derived via immunoSEQ multiplex PCR, lists solely in-frame clones and lacks some. This repertoire shows 150,000 to 200,000 clones, roughly 94% found once; its top ten account for around 1.3%. The sample comprised blood. Every receptor here comes from a woman under 30 in good health. The CDR3 runs from the conserved cysteine through the conserved F or W. The D gene is left open where the match is weak. Not all rows give a size; the values are once, few, many and, for expanded clones, a class.

NA,TRBV3-1/TRBV3-2,TRBJ2-7,NA,TGTGCCAGCAGCCAAGATGTCGACGGGACACCTCACTCCTACGAGCAGTACTTC,CASSQDVDGTPHSYEQYF
NA,TRBV5-3,TRBJ2-7,NA,TGTGCCAGAAGCTTGTGTACAGGTTGCTACGAGCAGTACTTC,CARSLCTGCYEQYF
NA,TRBV28,TRBJ1-2,once,TGTGCCAGCAGTCCCTCCGAGCGACGGGGCTATGGCTACACCTTC,CASSPSERRGYGYTF
NA,TRBV19,TRBJ1-1,NA,TGTGCCAGCCATTACGGGGGGGAGAACACTGAAGCTTTCTTT,CASHYGGENTEAFF
TRBD1,TRBV24-1,TRBJ1-2,NA,TGTGCCACCAGTTCCCGGGACAGCACTAACTATGGCTACACCTTC,CATSSRDSTNYGYTF
NA,TRBV6-1,TRBJ1-5,NA,TGTGCCAGCAGTGAATACGGTAGTCAGCCCCAGCATTTT,CASSEYGSQPQHF
NA,TRBV7-2,TRBJ2-6,NA,TGTGCCAGCAGCTTAAGAAGCTCTGGGGCCAACGTCCTGACTTTC,CASSLRSSGANVLTF
TRBD1,TRBV28,TRBJ1-1,NA,TGTGCCAGCAGTCCTATAAGGGGGCCAGTGAACACTGAAGCTTTCTTT,CASSPIRGPVNTEAFF
NA,TRBV10-3,TRBJ1-5,NA,TGTGCCACCGCGGGGGCAGATCAGCCCCAGCATTTT,CATAGADQPQHF
NA,TRBV6-5,TRBJ2-7,NA,TGTGCCAGCAGTTACTCGCCCTCCTACGAGCAGTACTTC,CASSYSPSYEQYF
NA,TRBV4-1,TRBJ1-4,NA,TGCGCCAGCAGCCAAGATACAGGAGTTAATGAAAAACTGTTTTTT,CASSQDTGVNEKLFF
NA,TRBV9,TRBJ1-5,NA,TGTGCCAGCAGCGTAGGCACCGACCAGCCCCAGCATTTT,CASSVGTDQPQHF
NA,TRBV12-5,TRBJ1-1,NA,TGTGCTAGCCAGACCGGACATATGAACACTGAAGCTTTCTTT,CASQTGHMNTEAFF
NA,TRBV11-2,TRBJ1-1,NA,TGTGCCAGCAATTTGGGATATTACACTGAAGCTTTCTTT,CASNLGYYTEAFF
TRBD1,TRBV4-2,TRBJ1-5,NA,TGTGCCAGCAGCCAGGATCAGGGGGGCAATCAGCCCCAGCATTTT,CASSQDQGGNQPQHF
NA,TRBV19,TRBJ2-7,NA,TGTGCCAGTAGTTTCCGAGGAGCGGGCGAGCAGTACTTC,CASSFRGAGEQYF
NA,TRBV11-2,TRBJ1-1,once,TGTGCCAGCAGCCCGACGGGGAGTTTGGGAACTGAAGCTTTCTTT,CASSPTGSLGTEAFF
NA,TRBV6-2/TRBV6-3,TRBJ1-1,NA,TGTGCCAGCAGCTCCCCGGTGGGATCTCTCAAGGGAGCTTTCTTT,CASSSPVGSLKGAFF
TRBD1,TRBV19,TRBJ2-7,NA,TGTGCCAGTAGTCCGGGGACAGGGGCCTCCTACGAGCAGTACTTC,CASSPGTGASYEQYF
NA,TRBV9,TRBJ2-7,NA,TGTGCCAGCAGCGCGGAGGCCCAATCCTACGAGCAGTACTTC,CASSAEAQSYEQYF
NA,TRBV5-6,TRBJ1-2,NA,TGTGCCAGCAGAACTCCGACAGACAATGGCTACACCTTC,CASRTPTDNGYTF
NA,TRBV19,TRBJ1-5,NA,TGTGCCAGTAGTATAGAACCATACCACCAACAGCCCCAGCATTTT,CASSIEPYHQQPQHF
NA,TRBV29-1,TRBJ2-1,NA,TGCAGCGTACCAGCCCGGGCGGCGAGCTCCTACAATGAGCAGTTCTTC,CSVPARAASSYNEQFF
TRBD1,TRBV5-1,TRBJ1-1,NA,TGCGCCAGCAGCTTTACGGTCGACAGGGCAGCTTTCTTT,CASSFTVDRAAFF
NA,TRBV7-2,TRBJ1-6,NA,TGTGCCAGCAGCCTCCCCGGCGGATATTCACCCCTCCACTTT,CASSLPGGYSPLHF
TRBD1,TRBV15,TRBJ2-1,NA,TGTGCCACCGGGGACAGGGTAGGGAATGAGCAGTTCTTC,CATGDRVGNEQFF
NA,TRBV28,TRBJ2-7,NA,TGTGCCAGCAGTCAGACAGGGGAGGGCAACGAGCAGTACTTC,CASSQTGEGNEQYF
NA,TRBV10-3,TRBJ1-3,NA,TGTGCCATCAGCACAGGGTATGTTGGAAACACCATATATTTT,CAISTGYVGNTIYF
NA,TRBV18,TRBJ2-3,NA,TGTGCCAGCTCACCCTACCAAGGCCTCCCAGATACGCAGTATTTT,CASSPYQGLPDTQYF
NA,TRBV18,TRBJ1-5,NA,TGTGCCAGCTCACTGGACAGCTATCAGCCCCAGCATTTT,CASSLDSYQPQHF
NA,TRBV12-1,TRBJ2-3,once,TGTGCCAGCAGCTTTGGCCTAGCGGGGCCGAACATGAGCACAGATACGCAGTATTTT,CASSFGLAGPNMSTDTQYF
NA,TRBV29-1,TRBJ1-2,NA,TGCAGCGTTGTTAAAGGTTCGGGCTACACCTTC,CSVVKGSGYTF
NA,TRBV28,TRBJ1-3,NA,TGTGCCAGCAGTTATCTAGAGGGGACTGGAAACACCATATATTTT,CASSYLEGTGNTIYF
NA,TRBV2,TRBJ1-1,NA,TGTGCCAGCAGGCAGGAGAACACTGAAGCTTTCTTT,CASRQENTEAFF
NA,TRBV6-5,TRBJ1-4,once,TGTGCCAGCAGTTACTCGAATGGCGAAAAACTGTTTTTT,CASSYSNGEKLFF
TRBD1,TRBV29-1,TRBJ1-1,NA,TGCAGCGTCCAGACAGGGGGCGCGGAGACTGAAGCTTTCTTT,CSVQTGGAETEAFF
TRBD1,TRBV12-5,TRBJ2-5,NA,TGTGCTAGTGGTTTGAAAGGGGGCCGAGAGACCCAGTACTTC,CASGLKGGRETQYF
NA,TRBV28,TRBJ2-3,NA,TGTGCCACCCTCCAGTGGGGGCTAGGCACAGATACGCAGTATTTT,CATLQWGLGTDTQYF
TRBD1,TRBV19,TRBJ1-1,NA,TGTGCCAGTAGTTCCGACAGGGGGCAAGCTTTCTTT,CASSSDRGQAFF
NA,TRBV10-3,TRBJ1-4,NA,TGTGCCACTCGGGACGGTGAAAAACTGTTTTTT,CATRDGEKLFF
NA,TRBV11-3,TRBJ1-2,NA,TGTGCCAGCAGCTTAGTTTCGGGCAGCTATGGCTACACCTTC,CASSLVSGSYGYTF
NA,TRBV5-1,TRBJ1-1,NA,TGCGCCAGCAGCTTGGAAGGACCCTTATCTGAAGCTTTCTTT,CASSLEGPLSEAFF
NA,TRBV11-2,TRBJ1-1,NA,TGTGCCAGCAGCTTAGATCCAGGAAACACTGAAGCTTTCTTT,CASSLDPGNTEAFF
NA,TRBV18,TRBJ1-4,NA,TGTGCCAGCTCACCGGGTTGGACAGTTGATGAAAAACTGTTTTTT,CASSPGWTVDEKLFF
NA,TRBV5-6,TRBJ2-7,NA,TGTGCCAGCAGCACCTTTTTAGACTACGAGCAGTACTTC,CASSTFLDYEQYF
NA,TRBV7-2,TRBJ1-2,once,TGTGCCAGCAGCCCATCGACTTCCATGGGCTATGGCTACACCTTC,CASSPSTSMGYGYTF
NA,TRBV19,TRBJ2-1,NA,TGTGCCAGTAGAGGACAGCAACACAATGAGCAGTTCTTC,CASRGQQHNEQFF
NA,TRBV11-3,TRBJ1-2,NA,TGTGCCAGCAGCTTAGGAGGACGCGACTATGGCTACACCTTC,CASSLGGRDYGYTF
TRBD1,TRBV19,TRBJ1-5,once,TGTGCCAGTAGCCCGGGACAGGCTAGCAATCAGCCCCAGCATTTT,CASSPGQASNQPQHF
NA,TRBV15,TRBJ1-3,NA,TGTGCCACCAGCGCCCGACAGCGTCTCTCTGGAAACACCATATATTTT,CATSARQRLSGNTIYF
NA,TRBV11-3,TRBJ2-7,NA,TGTGCCAGCAGCTTAGGACAGGTCTACGAGCAGTACTTC,CASSLGQVYEQYF
NA,TRBV6-2/TRBV6-3,TRBJ1-6,NA,TGTGCCAGCAGTTCCCGCCGGGAAGCGGGGAATTCACCCCTCCACTTT,CASSSRREAGNSPLHF
NA,TRBV7-9,TRBJ1-2,NA,TGTGCCAGCAGCTTAGGGGGAGACTATGGCTACACCTTC,CASSLGGDYGYTF
TRBD1,TRBV18,TRBJ1-1,NA,TGTGCCAGCTCACCCCCAACAGGGGGCACTGAAGCTTTCTTT,CASSPPTGGTEAFF
TRBD1,TRBV11-2,TRBJ1-1,NA,TGTGCCAGCAGCCCAGGGACAGGGGCCATTGAAGCTTTCTTT,CASSPGTGAIEAFF
TRBD1,TRBV18,TRBJ2-2,NA,TGTGCCAGCTCAAGGACAGGGAACACCGGGGAGCTGTTTTTT,CASSRTGNTGELFF
NA,TRBV6-5,TRBJ1-4,NA,TGTGCCAGCAGCATAAGAGGGGAGGTTCGGGAAAAACTGTTTTTT,CASSIRGEVREKLFF
NA,TRBV7-9,TRBJ1-2,NA,TGTGCCAGCAGCCCCCGGGACAACTATGGCTACACCTTC,CASSPRDNYGYTF
NA,TRBV11-2,TRBJ1-1,NA,TGTGCCAGCAGCTTAATCACTGAAGCTTTCTTT,CASSLITEAFF